Below are 16 T cell receptor beta chains sequenced from a single sample in a study of cytomegalovirus exposure and HLA in healthy donors. The PCR ran on 60 Vbeta and 13 Jbeta primers. Assay: immunoSEQ multiplex PCR; the TCRdb copy retains only in-frame clones and omits some. This table has fewer than 200,000 clones, roughly 13% appearing once. The specimen sequenced was PBMCs. These receptors all stem from a man between 50 and 59 years old in good health and CMV-seropositive.

This clone was seen more than once but under ten times. The chain recombines TRBV5-4 with TRBJ2-5; 9 nucleotides align to TRBD2. Germline V gene lookup returns CDR1 SGHNT and CDR2 YYREEE (reference sequence). The CDR3 is 15 amino acids. J was trimmed by 5 bases and V by 4 bases; bases with no gene match: 9. The CDR3 region is CASSAGTSLGETQYF. CDR3 nucleotides: TGTGCCAGCAGCGCTGGGACTAGCTTGGGGGAGACCCAGTACTTC. Variable domain in full (rest from reference TRBV5-4 and TRBJ2-5): ETGVTQSPTHLIKTRGQQVTLRCSSQSGHNTVSWYQQALGQGPQFIFQYYREEENGRGNFPPRFSGLQFPNYSSELNVNALELDDSALYLCASSAGTSLGETQYFGPGTRLLVL.

V gene TRBV4-3 combines with J gene TRBJ1-2; D is unresolved. Per germline, CDR1 LGHNA and CDR2 YSLEER. This CDR3 is built from 14 residues. The V and J ends lost 1 base and 8 bases respectively, with 14 bases between them. Written as DNA, the CDR3 is TGCGCCAGCAGCCAAGCGGCCGGCACGGGGGGCTACACCTTC. Amino acid sequence: CASSQAAGTGGYTF.

The chain joins TRBV4-3 to TRBJ2-7; 11 positions agree with TRBD2. Germline loops: CDR1 LGHNA, CDR2 YSLEER. CDR3 length equals 17 residues. The V and J ends lost 4 bases and 2 bases, in that order; junction bases with no gene match: 10. The CDR3: CASSRYIAGGLPYEQYF. The CDR3 nucleotides read TGCGCCAGCAGCCGATACATAGCGGGGGGGCTTCCCTACGAGCAGTACTTC.

This clone was recorded a few times. The V gene is TRBV5-6, the J gene TRBJ2-5, with a weak D call TRBD2 (6 bases). Trimming shortened V by 3 bases and J by 1 base, and 10 bases separated the two germline ends. The V gene's germline CDR1 is SGHDT and CDR2 YYEEEE. This CDR3 comprises 14 residues. CDR3 sequence: CASSWRGSQETQYF. The CDR3 nucleotides are TGTGCCAGCAGCTGGCGGGGCAGCCAAGAGACCCAGTACTTC.

This clone was detected only a few times. V is TRBV7-9 and J is TRBJ1-2, with 10 bases aligning to TRBD1. Per the germline V gene, CDR1 is SEHNR and CDR2 is FQNEAQ (reference sequence). The CDR3 contains 15 residues. V was pared by 4 bases and J by 2 bases, with 4 bases of the junction left unmatched. The CDR3 coding sequence is TGTGCCAGCAGCTACCGGGACAGGGGAAACTATGGCTACACCTTC. Its protein is CASSYRDRGNYGYTF.

This clone has only a few counts. The rearrangement uses TRBV9 and TRBJ1-1; D is unresolved. The germline gives CDR1 SGDLS, CDR2 YYNGEE. Deletions cut 4 bases from V and 4 bases from J, with 14 bases between. The CDR3 consists of 14 residues. CDR3 coding DNA: TGTGCCAGCAGCCCCTCTCGCACGGTCACTGAAGCTTTCTTT. Its protein is CASSPSRTVTEAFF.

CDR3 residues: CASSFTGELPRYGYTF. The CDR3 DNA is TGTGCCAGCAGTTTTACAGGGGAACTCCCCCGCTATGGCTACACCTTC. The chain joins TRBV27 to TRBJ1-2; 7 nucleotides line up with TRBD1. The CDR3 is 16 amino acids. Germline V gene sequence: CDR1 MNHEY, CDR2 SMNVEV (reference sequence). V was clipped by 3 bases and J by 4 bases; unmatched bases: 11.

The table lists this clone with many counts. In DNA, the CDR3 is TGCGCCAGCAGCCAAGATAGCCCGGGACAGCTCACAGATACGCAGTATTTT. This translates into CASSQDSPGQLTDTQYF. The rearrangement links TRBV4-3 to TRBJ2-3, with 7 bases identical to TRBD1. The germline CDR1 and CDR2 sequences are LGHNA and YSLEER. J gave up 2 bases and V 0 bases, and 8 bases lay outside the gene matches. This CDR3 is built from 17 residues.

The chain couples TRBV11-3 to TRBJ2-5; 7 bases map to TRBD1. The CDR3 is made up of 14 amino acids. The V gene end was trimmed by 1 base and the J gene end by 1 base; junction bases not matched to a gene: 0. The germline CDR1 and CDR2 sequences are SGHNT and YENEEA. The CDR3 DNA follows: TGTGCCAGCAGCTTAGCAGGGGGCCAAGAGACCCAGTACTTC. Residues: CASSLAGGQETQYF.

This clone was seen only a few times. This chain connects TRBV6-6 to TRBJ2-7, with unresolved D. The germline V gene encodes CDR1 MNHNY and CDR2 SVGAGI (reference sequence). Trimming stripped 2 bases from V and 0 bases from J, with 8 bases between. The CDR3 sequence is 14 residues long. CDR3 in amino acids: CASSYIPSSYEQYF. The CDR3 DNA is TGTGCCAGCAGTTACATCCCTAGCTCCTACGAGCAGTACTTC.

V is TRBV7-6 and J is TRBJ1-1; 7 nucleotides match TRBD1. This CDR3 has 16 amino acids. Germline assignment: CDR1 SGHVS and CDR2 FNYEAQ. The ends lost 4 bases at V and 5 bases at J; junction bases unmatched: 13. CDR3 bases: TGTGCCAGCAGCTCCCGTGAGACAGGGACTGGGACTGAAGCTTTCTTT. As protein: CASSSRETGTGTEAFF.

This clone was counted between two and nine times. The rearrangement joins TRBV7-9 to TRBJ1-2; weak D call: TRBD1 (6 bases). V was shortened by 1 base and J by 11 bases, with 8 bases between the two germline ends. Germline assignment: CDR1 SEHNR and CDR2 FQNEAQ (reference sequence). This CDR3 spans 11 amino acids. CDR3: CASSLDRVYTF. In nucleotides, the CDR3 is TGTGCCAGCAGCTTAGACAGGGTATACACCTTC.

CDR3 sequence (DNA): TGCGCCAGCAGCCAAAATGGACAGCACTATGGCTACACCTTC. Translating it yields CASSQNGQHYGYTF. The rearrangement uses TRBV4-3 and TRBJ1-2; TRBD1 might be the D (6 bases). Germline-derived CDR1 and CDR2 are LGHNA and YSLEER. Trimming took off 2 bases at V and 3 bases at J, with 10 bases between the two ends. This CDR3 region has 14 residues.

This clone has only a few counts. V usage is TRBV7-2 and J usage is TRBJ2-7, with unresolved D. Germline V gene lookup returns CDR1 SGHTA and CDR2 FQGNSA. Trimming left V 3 bases short and J 3 bases short, with 9 bases between. CDR3 length: 13 residues. This CDR3 is CASSFGPLYEQYF. The DNA of the CDR3 is TGTGCCAGCAGCTTTGGGCCCCTCTACGAGCAGTACTTC.

This clone was seen a few times. The V gene is TRBV5-1, the J gene TRBJ2-2; 7 bases agree with TRBD2. The CDR3 has 16 residues. CDR1 is SGHRS, CDR2 YFSETQ, per germline. The J segment lost 0 bases and the V segment lost 4 bases, leaving 6 bases of the junction unmatched. As DNA, the CDR3 is TGCGCCAGCAGCATCCAAGCGGGGACGAACACCGGGGAGCTGTTTTTT. Translation: CASSIQAGTNTGELFF.

For this clone: At one of its ends the junction is not consistent with the germline gene, which may arise from a read error. The J gene is TRBJ2-1, the V gene TRBV7-7; a weak D match, TRBD2 (7 bases). CDR3 length: 15 residues. Germline V CDR1 and CDR2: SSHAT, FNYEAQ (reference sequence). The CDR3 DNA is TGTGCTAGCAGCTTATTGAGGGGGGGGTCCAATGAGCAGTTCTTC. Its translation: CASSLLRGGSNEQFF.